This TCR beta chain was identified in a study of CD4 and CD8 cells across lung adenocarcinoma regions. TCRdb re-analysed the PCR reads in MiXCR, keeping a single row per CDR3 protein. The sample holds some 16,000 distinct CDR3 sequences, over 50% seen once. Localized lung adenocarcinoma, a non-small cell lung cancer, affected the donors. As to this clonotype: The junction does not match germline at one end; this may be a read error.

Germline V gene sequence: CDR1 ENHRY, CDR2 SYGVKD. This CDR3 has 13 amino acids. The chain is built from TRBV10-3 and TRBJ2-3; no clear D gene. Specimen: CD8+ T cells from the center of a lung tumor. The sequence was obtained from a female donor with lung adenocarcinoma. The CD4 and CD8 labels of this study may be unreliable. The CDR3 DNA reads TGTGCCATCAGTATAGTTTCGGCAAACACTCAGTACTTT. It translates to CAISIVSANTQYF.